Listed here are 7 T cell receptor beta chains from one sample, sequenced in a study of cytomegalovirus exposure and HLA in healthy donors (TCRdb year 2017). Libraries were made using the immunoSEQ multiplex PCR assay. What TCRdb holds here is the immuneACCESS table cut down to in-frame rearrangements. Part of the clones is not present; checked against another copy, under half of the missing clones reflect an unresolved V gene, and the others are unexplained. In all, the sample holds roughly 130,000 clones, and roughly 91% of those were seen once. Together, the top ten hold approximately 3.3% of the sample. Sequenced material: PBMCs. These receptor sequences come from a man in his thirties or forties in good health and CMV-seronegative.

This chain uses TRBV9 with TRBJ2-1, with 12 bases that match TRBD2. The CDR3 contains 17 residues. Per the germline V gene, CDR1 is SGDLS and CDR2 is YYNGEE. Losses at the gene ends were 4 bases for V and 7 bases for J; bases not matched to a gene: 12. As DNA, the CDR3 is TGTGCCAGCAGCCCTCGGACTAGCGGGGTCTACGGGAATGAGCAGTTCTTC. Its protein is CASSPRTSGVYGNEQFF.

This chain uses TRBV13 with TRBJ2-2, with D maybe TRBD1 (7 bases). V shed 5 bases and J shed 7 bases, with 17 bases lying between them. The CDR3 runs to 15 residues. The germline gives CDR1 PRHDT, CDR2 FYEKMQ (reference sequence). The DNA for the CDR3 is TGTGCCAGCAGCCCACAGGGGAGGTTGGTCGGGGAGCTGTTTTTT. This gives the protein CASSPQGRLVGELFF.

The chain uses TRBV27 and TRBJ2-7, with 9 bases lining up with TRBD2. The CDR3 totals 15 residues. With 2 bases clipped from V and 2 bases from J, the junction kept 4 bases outside the gene matches. The germline V gene encodes CDR1 MNHEY and CDR2 SMNVEV (reference sequence). CDR3: CASSLRAGGPYEQYF. The CDR3 nucleotides are TGTGCCAGCAGTTTAAGAGCGGGGGGACCCTACGAGCAGTACTTC.

This clone was counted a single time. The gene calls are TRBV6-1 and TRBJ2-7; a weak D match, TRBD1 (5 bases). V lost 6 bases and J 3 bases, leaving 18 bases between the germline ends. This CDR3 spans 15 amino acids. Per the germline V gene, CDR1 is MNHNS and CDR2 is SASEGT. The CDR3 spells CASRADSLVIYEQYF. CDR3 nucleotide sequence: TGTGCCAGCAGGGCCGACAGTCTAGTCATCTACGAGCAGTACTTC.

The chain recombines TRBV27 with TRBJ1-4; TRBD1 matches 8 bases. Unmatched junction bases numbered 7, after V lost 2 bases and J lost 8 bases. CDR1 is MNHEY, CDR2 SMNVEV, per germline (reference sequence). The CDR3 has 15 residues. CDR3 sequence (DNA): TGTGCCAGCAGTTTAAAGCCAGGGGGCTGGGAAAAACTGTTTTTT. Its protein product is CASSLKPGGWEKLFF.

This chain uses TRBV5-8 with TRBJ1-5; D not certain. The CDR3 spans 12 residues. CDR1 is SGHTS, CDR2 YDEGEE, per germline. V lost 0 bases and J 6 bases, leaving 4 bases between the germline ends. CDR3 DNA: TGTGCCAGCAGCTTGGTTCTTCAGCCCCAGCATTTT. Protein sequence: CASSLVLQPQHF. Looking up the rest from reference TRBV5-8 and TRBJ1-5 gives the full variable domain: EAGVTQSPTHLIKTRGQQATLRCSPISGHTSVYWYQQALGLGLQFLLWYDEGEERNRGNFPPRFSGRQFPNYSSELNVNALELEDSALYLCASSLVLQPQHFGDGTRLSIL.

This chain uses TRBV10-2 with TRBJ1-2; D not certain. The germline CDR1 and CDR2 sequences are WSHSY and SAAADI. With 7 bases removed from V and 5 bases from J, the gap between germline ends came to 17 bases. The CDR3 totals 14 residues. The CDR3 reads CASKATLIDYGYTF. As DNA, the CDR3 is TGCGCCAGCAAGGCGACACTGATTGATTATGGCTACACCTTC.